This T cell receptor beta chain was profiled in a study of blood T cell repertoires in COVID-19. Across the study: Specimens from acute and convalescent COVID-19 originated in the United States, Italy and Spain. Nucleic acid was either cDNA or gDNA, and it came from T cells, B-cell-depleted T cells, or PBMCs.

The authors' processing: Reference gene primer amplification yielded estimated nucleated cell counts. Repertoires were generated with immunoSEQ multiplex PCR, while TCRdb's copy carries only in-frame clones and drops some. D and trimming come from the DNA, and the V and J calls and clone size come from that table. The data hold 200,000 to 300,000 clones, with roughly nine tenths observed a single time. With 6 bases removed from V and 5 bases from J, the gap between germline ends came to 16 bases. The length of the CDR3 is 14 residues. CDR1 is MNHEY and CDR2 is SVGAGI in the germline V gene. V is TRBV6-5 and J is TRBJ1-2, with D tentatively TRBD1 (5 bases). Sequencing input: peripheral blood. This receptor was taken from a man in his sixties with acute or convalescent COVID-19. CDR3 sequence: CASSLGGTHYGYTF. CDR3 in DNA: TGTGCCAGCAGCCTCGGCGGGACCCATTATGGCTACACCTTC.